Here is one T cell receptor (beta chain) with its context. Its antigen remains unidentified. With 2 bases clipped from V and 5 bases from J, the junction kept 16 bases outside the gene matches. This CDR3 contains 18 residues. From germline, CDR1 is SGHVS and CDR2 FNYEAQ. This sample is part of a study of cytomegalovirus exposure and HLA in healthy donors. Study summary: The 100 to 150 validation repertoires and the roughly 670 first-cohort repertoires shared a platform, a later analysis reported.

Overall study findings and caveats: Among TCR beta chains, those listed as cytomegalovirus-associated numbered about 150.

Data came from immunoSEQ multiplex PCR; TCRdb stores just in-frame clones and leaves some out. Of roughly 330,000 clones in the sample, about nine tenths were seen once. This chain connects TRBV7-6 to TRBJ2-7; 9 nucleotides agree with TRBD2. This receptor was taken from a woman aged 25 to 39 in good health and CMV-seropositive. Sequencing was carried out using PBMCs. The CDR3 region has the DNA TGTGCCAGCAGCTTACGACGTGGGCTAGCGGGGCGATGGGACGAGCAGTACTTC. This translates into CASSLRRGLAGRWDEQYF.